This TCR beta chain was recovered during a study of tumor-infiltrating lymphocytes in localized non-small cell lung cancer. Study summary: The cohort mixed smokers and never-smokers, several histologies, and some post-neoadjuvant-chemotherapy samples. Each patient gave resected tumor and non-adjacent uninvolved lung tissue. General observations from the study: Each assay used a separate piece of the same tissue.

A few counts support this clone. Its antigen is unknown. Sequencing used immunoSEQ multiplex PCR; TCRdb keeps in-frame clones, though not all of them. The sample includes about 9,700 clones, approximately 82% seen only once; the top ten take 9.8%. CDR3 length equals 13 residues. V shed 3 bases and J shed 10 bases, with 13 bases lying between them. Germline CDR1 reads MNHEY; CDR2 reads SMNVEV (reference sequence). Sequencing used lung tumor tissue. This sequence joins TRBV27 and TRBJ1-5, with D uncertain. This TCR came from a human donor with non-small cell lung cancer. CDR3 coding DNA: TGTGCCAGCAGTTTGGGGTACCTCAGCCCCCAGCATTTT. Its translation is CASSLGYLSPQHF.